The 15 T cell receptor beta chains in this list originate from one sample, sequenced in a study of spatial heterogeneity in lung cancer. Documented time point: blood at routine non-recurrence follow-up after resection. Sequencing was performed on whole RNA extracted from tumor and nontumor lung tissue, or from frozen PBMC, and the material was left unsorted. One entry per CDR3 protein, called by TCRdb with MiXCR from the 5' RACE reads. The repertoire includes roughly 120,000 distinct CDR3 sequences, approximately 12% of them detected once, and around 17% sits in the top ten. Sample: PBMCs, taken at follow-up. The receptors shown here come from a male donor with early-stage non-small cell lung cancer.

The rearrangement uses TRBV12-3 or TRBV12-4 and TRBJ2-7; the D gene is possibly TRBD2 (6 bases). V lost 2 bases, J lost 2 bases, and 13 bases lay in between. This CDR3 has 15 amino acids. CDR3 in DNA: TGTGCCAGCAGTTTAATAGGGCTAGCGCCCTACGAGCAGTACTTC. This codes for CASSLIGLAPYEQYF.

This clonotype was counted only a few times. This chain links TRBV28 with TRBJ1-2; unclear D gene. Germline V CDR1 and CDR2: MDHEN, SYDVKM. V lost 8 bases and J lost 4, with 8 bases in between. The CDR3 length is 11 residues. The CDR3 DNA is TGTGCCAGCGAACAGTCCTATGGCTACACCTTC. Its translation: CASEQSYGYTF.

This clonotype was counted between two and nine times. The CDR3 nucleotides read TGCAGTGCCCTCAGGGACAGAAGCAATCAGCCCCAGCATTTT. This gives the protein CSALRDRSNQPQHF. V is TRBV20-1 and J is TRBJ1-5, with 7 bases identical to TRBD1. V trimming: 6 bases; J trimming: 1 base; junction bases outside the gene matches: 6. The CDR3 length is 14 residues. Germline assignment: CDR1 DFQATT and CDR2 SNEGSKA (reference sequence).

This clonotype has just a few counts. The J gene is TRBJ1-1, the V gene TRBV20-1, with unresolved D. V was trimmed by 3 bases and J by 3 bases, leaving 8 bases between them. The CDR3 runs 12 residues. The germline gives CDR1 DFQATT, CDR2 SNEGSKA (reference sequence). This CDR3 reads CSARSGYTEAFF. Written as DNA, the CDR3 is TGCAGTGCTAGGTCTGGGTACACTGAAGCTTTCTTT.

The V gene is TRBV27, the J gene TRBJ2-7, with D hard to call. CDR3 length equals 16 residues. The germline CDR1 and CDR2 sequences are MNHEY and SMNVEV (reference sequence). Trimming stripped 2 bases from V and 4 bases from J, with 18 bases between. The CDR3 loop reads CASSLQQGSGPYEQYF. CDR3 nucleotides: TGTGCCAGCAGTTTACAACAAGGATCGGGTCCGTACGAGCAGTACTTC.

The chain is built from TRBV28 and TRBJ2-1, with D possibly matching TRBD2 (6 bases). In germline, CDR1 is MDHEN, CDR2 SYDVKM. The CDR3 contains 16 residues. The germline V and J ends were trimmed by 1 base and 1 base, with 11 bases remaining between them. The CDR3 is CASSLLGGESYNEQFF. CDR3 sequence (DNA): TGTGCCAGCAGTTTATTGGGGGGAGAGTCCTACAATGAGCAGTTCTTC.

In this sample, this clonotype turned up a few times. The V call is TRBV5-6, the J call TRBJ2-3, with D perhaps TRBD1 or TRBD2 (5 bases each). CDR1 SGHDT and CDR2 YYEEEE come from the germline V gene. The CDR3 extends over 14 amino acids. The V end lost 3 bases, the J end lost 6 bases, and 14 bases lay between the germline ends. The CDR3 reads CASSWGTRTDTQYF. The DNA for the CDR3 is TGTGCCAGCAGCTGGGGGACGCGTACGGATACGCAGTATTTT.

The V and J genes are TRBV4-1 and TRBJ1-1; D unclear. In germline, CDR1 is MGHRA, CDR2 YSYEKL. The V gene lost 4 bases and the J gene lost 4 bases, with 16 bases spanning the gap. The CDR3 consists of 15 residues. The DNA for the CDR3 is TGCGCCAGCAGCCCCCGAGAGTGGTCGGGCACTGAAGCTTTCTTT. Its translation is CASSPREWSGTEAFF.

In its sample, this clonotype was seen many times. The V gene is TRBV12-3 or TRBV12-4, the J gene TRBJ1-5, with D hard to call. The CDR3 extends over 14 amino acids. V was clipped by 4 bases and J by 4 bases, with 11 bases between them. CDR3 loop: CASSSLGRNQPQHF. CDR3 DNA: TGTGCCAGCAGTTCTCTAGGGAGAAATCAGCCCCAGCATTTT.

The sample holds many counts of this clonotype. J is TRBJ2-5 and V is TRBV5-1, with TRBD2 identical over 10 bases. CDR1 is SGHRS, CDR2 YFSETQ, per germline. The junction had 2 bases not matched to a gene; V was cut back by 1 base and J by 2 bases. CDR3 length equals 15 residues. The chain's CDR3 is CASSLIAGGQETQYF. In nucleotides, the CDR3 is TGCGCCAGCAGCTTGATAGCGGGGGGACAAGAGACCCAGTACTTC. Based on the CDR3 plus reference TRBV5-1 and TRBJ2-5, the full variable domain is KAGVTQTPRYLIKTRGQQVTLSCSPISGHRSVSWYQQTPGQGLQFLFEYFSETQRNKGNFPGRFSGRQFSNSRSEMNVSTLELGDSALYLCASSLIAGGQETQYFGPGTRLLVL.

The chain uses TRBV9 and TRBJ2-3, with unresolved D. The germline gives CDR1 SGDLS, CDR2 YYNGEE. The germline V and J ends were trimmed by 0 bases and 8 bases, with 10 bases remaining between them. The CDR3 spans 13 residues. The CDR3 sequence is CASSVVSKGTQYF. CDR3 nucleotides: TGTGCCAGCAGCGTAGTTAGTAAAGGTACGCAGTATTTT.

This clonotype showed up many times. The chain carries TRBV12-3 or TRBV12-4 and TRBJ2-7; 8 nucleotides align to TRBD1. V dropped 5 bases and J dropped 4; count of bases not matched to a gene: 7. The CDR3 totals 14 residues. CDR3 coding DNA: TGTGCCAGCAGTAACCAGGGGGCGAAGTACGAGCAGTACTTC. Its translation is CASSNQGAKYEQYF.

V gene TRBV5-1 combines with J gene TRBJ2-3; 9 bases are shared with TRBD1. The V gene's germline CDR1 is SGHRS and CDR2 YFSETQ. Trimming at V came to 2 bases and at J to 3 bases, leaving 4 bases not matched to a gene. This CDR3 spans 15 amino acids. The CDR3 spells CASSFRTGETDTQYF. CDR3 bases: TGCGCCAGCAGCTTCAGGACAGGGGAGACAGATACGCAGTATTTT.

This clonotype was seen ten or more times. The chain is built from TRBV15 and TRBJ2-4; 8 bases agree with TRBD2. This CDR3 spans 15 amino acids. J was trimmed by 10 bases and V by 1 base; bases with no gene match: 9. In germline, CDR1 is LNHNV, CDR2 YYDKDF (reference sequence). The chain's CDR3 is CATSRATGLEFIQYF. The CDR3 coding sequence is TGTGCCACCAGCAGAGCTACGGGACTAGAGTTTATTCAGTACTTC.

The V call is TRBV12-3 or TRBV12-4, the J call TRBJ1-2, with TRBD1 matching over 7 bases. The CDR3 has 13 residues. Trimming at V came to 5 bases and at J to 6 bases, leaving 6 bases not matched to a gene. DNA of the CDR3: TGTGCCAGCAGTCTTGGACAGGAGGATGGCTACACCTTC. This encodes CASSLGQEDGYTF.